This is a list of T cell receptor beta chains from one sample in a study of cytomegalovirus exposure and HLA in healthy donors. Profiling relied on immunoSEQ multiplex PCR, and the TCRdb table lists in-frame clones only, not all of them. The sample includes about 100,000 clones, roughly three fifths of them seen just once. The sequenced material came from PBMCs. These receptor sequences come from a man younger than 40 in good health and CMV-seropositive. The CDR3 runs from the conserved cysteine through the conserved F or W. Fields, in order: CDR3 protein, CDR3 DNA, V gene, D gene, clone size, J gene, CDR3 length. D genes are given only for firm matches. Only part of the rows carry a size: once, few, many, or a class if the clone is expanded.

CDR3: CERSAAYEQYF; DNA: TGTGAGCGGAGTGCCGCCTACGAGCAGTACTTC; V: TRBV2; D: .; size: few; J: TRBJ2-7; length: 11
CDR3: CASSRDSYEQYF; DNA: TGTGCCAGCAGTCGGGACTCCTACGAGCAGTACTTC; V: TRBV6-5; D: .; size: .; J: TRBJ2-7; length: 12
CDR3: CASSLGQGHWDEQYF; DNA: TGCGCCAGCAGCTTGGGACAGGGGCACTGGGACGAGCAGTACTTC; V: TRBV5-1; D: TRBD1; size: .; J: TRBJ2-7; length: 15
CDR3: CASSGGPGGAGETQYF; DNA: TGTGCCAGCAGCGGCGGGCCAGGGGGCGCGGGGGAGACCCAGTACTTC; V: TRBV5-4; D: TRBD1; size: .; J: TRBJ2-5; length: 16
CDR3: CASSVAPQGLGGNTIYF; DNA: TGTGCCAGCAGCGTAGCTCCCCAGGGACTAGGTGGAAACACCATATATTTT; V: TRBV9; D: .; size: .; J: TRBJ1-3; length: 17
CDR3: CASSPWAGAGANVLTF; DNA: TGTGCCAGCAGCCCCTGGGCGGGGGCTGGGGCCAACGTCCTGACTTTC; V: TRBV5-8; D: TRBD2; size: .; J: TRBJ2-6; length: 16
CDR3: CASSFVWGGPFGELFF; DNA: TGTGCCAGCAGCTTCGTTTGGGGGGGGCCGTTCGGGGAGCTGTTTTTT; V: TRBV13; D: .; size: .; J: TRBJ2-2; length: 16
CDR3: CASSPDRGFTGELFF; DNA: TGTGCCAGCAGCCCTGACAGGGGATTCACCGGGGAGCTGTTTTTT; V: TRBV11-3; D: TRBD1; size: .; J: TRBJ2-2; length: 15
CDR3: CASRRQQDTQYF; DNA: TGTGCCAGCAGAAGACAGCAAGATACGCAGTATTTT; V: TRBV7-9; D: .; size: .; J: TRBJ2-3; length: 12
CDR3: CASSQEGAGTQYF; DNA: TGCGCCAGCAGCCAAGAAGGGGCAGGTACGCAGTATTTT; V: TRBV4-1; D: .; size: .; J: TRBJ2-3; length: 13
CDR3: CASSPKVDYYSSYEQYF; DNA: TGTGCCAGCAGCCCCAAGGTTGATTATTACAGCTCCTACGAGCAGTACTTC; V: TRBV7-2; D: .; size: .; J: TRBJ2-7; length: 17
CDR3: CASSRRRGIISGNTIYF; DNA: TGTGCCAGCAGCCGACGCAGGGGGATAATCTCTGGAAACACCATATATTTT; V: TRBV6-9; D: TRBD1; size: .; J: TRBJ1-3; length: 17
CDR3: CASSDRDRVIYEQYF; DNA: TGTGCCAGCAGTGACAGGGACAGGGTAATTTACGAGCAGTACTTC; V: TRBV6-1; D: TRBD1; size: .; J: TRBJ2-7; length: 15
CDR3: CSAARGTQYF; DNA: TGCAGTGCTGCGAGAGGGACGCAGTATTTT; V: TRBV20-1; D: .; size: .; J: TRBJ2-3; length: 10
CDR3: CASSSLQTDTQYF; DNA: TGTGCCAGCAGCTCCCTACAGACAGATACGCAGTATTTT; V: TRBV11-2; D: .; size: few; J: TRBJ2-3; length: 13
CDR3: CASSPPTRETQYF; DNA: TGTGCCAGCTCACCACCTACCAGGGAGACCCAGTACTTC; V: TRBV18; D: .; size: .; J: TRBJ2-5; length: 13
CDR3: CASSVGTSGGYNEQFF; DNA: TGTGCCAGCAGCGTGGGTACTAGCGGGGGTTACAATGAGCAGTTCTTC; V: TRBV9; D: TRBD2; size: .; J: TRBJ2-1; length: 16
CDR3: CATSRDRGYQPQHF; DNA: TGTGCCACCAGCAGAGATCGGGGATATCAGCCCCAGCATTTT; V: TRBV15; D: .; size: few; J: TRBJ1-5; length: 14
CDR3: CASSGLAGSLQETQYF; DNA: TGTGCCAGCAGCGGACTAGCGGGCTCCTTACAAGAGACCCAGTACTTC; V: TRBV2; D: TRBD2; size: once; J: TRBJ2-5; length: 16
CDR3: CASSRQGSPDTQYF; DNA: TGTGCCAGCAGCAGACAGGGTAGCCCGGATACGCAGTATTTT; V: TRBV6-5; D: TRBD1; size: few; J: TRBJ2-3; length: 14
CDR3: CASISYPGQGSEQYF; DNA: TGTGCCAGCATATCATATCCGGGACAGGGCTCCGAGCAGTACTTC; V: TRBV6-1; D: TRBD1; size: .; J: TRBJ2-7; length: 15
CDR3: CASTLLETQYF; DNA: TGTGCCAGCACCCTCCTGGAGACCCAGTACTTC; V: TRBV6-5; D: .; size: .; J: TRBJ2-5; length: 11
CDR3: CARICLGQGASNEQFF; DNA: TGTGCCAGGATCTGCCTTGGACAGGGGGCCTCCAATGAGCAGTTCTTC; V: TRBV5-3; D: TRBD1; size: few; J: TRBJ2-1; length: 16
CDR3: CASSWSGTGIDEQYF; DNA: TGCGCCAGCAGCTGGTCCGGGACAGGGATCGACGAGCAGTACTTC; V: TRBV5-1; D: TRBD1; size: .; J: TRBJ2-7; length: 15
CDR3: CASSMASGGQFF; DNA: TGTGCCAGTAGTATGGCCAGCGGGGGGCAGTTCTTC; V: TRBV19; D: TRBD2; size: .; J: TRBJ2-1; length: 12
CDR3: CATAGGNYEQFF; DNA: TGTGCCACCGCCGGGGGGAACTATGAGCAGTTCTTC; V: TRBV7-6; D: TRBD2; size: few; J: TRBJ2-1; length: 12
CDR3: CASSPAGQGYYDEQFF; DNA: TGTGCCAGCAGTCCAGCGGGACAGGGATATTACGATGAGCAGTTCTTC; V: TRBV2; D: TRBD1; size: .; J: TRBJ2-1; length: 16
CDR3: CASSPPSDTNIQYF; DNA: TGTGCCAGCTCACCACCCTCCGACACTAACATTCAGTACTTC; V: TRBV18; D: .; size: few; J: TRBJ2-4; length: 14
CDR3: CASSFGTVSDEQFF; DNA: TGTGCCAGCAGCTTTGGGACAGTTAGCGATGAGCAGTTCTTC; V: TRBV11-3; D: TRBD1; size: .; J: TRBJ2-1; length: 14
CDR3: CASSLWWRGGLVRISEQYF; DNA: TGTGCCAGCAGCTTATGGTGGAGGGGGGGGCTAGTGAGGATTTCCGAGCAGTACTTC; V: TRBV7-9; D: .; size: few; J: TRBJ2-7; length: 19
CDR3: CASSYSNQPQHF; DNA: TGTGCCAGCAGCTATAGCAATCAGCCCCAGCATTTT; V: TRBV21-1; D: .; size: .; J: TRBJ1-5; length: 12
CDR3: CASSQASTEAFF; DNA: TGCGCCAGCAGCCAAGCCTCCACTGAAGCTTTCTTT; V: TRBV4-1; D: .; size: .; J: TRBJ1-1; length: 12
CDR3: CASSIIPSSYEQYF; DNA: TGTGCCAGTAGTATCATTCCGAGCTCCTACGAGCAGTACTTC; V: TRBV19; D: .; size: .; J: TRBJ2-7; length: 14
CDR3: CASSYSGVREKLFF; DNA: TGTGCCAGCAGTTACTCCGGGGTGAGGGAAAAACTGTTTTTT; V: TRBV6-5; D: .; size: .; J: TRBJ1-4; length: 14
CDR3: CASGDRDGTDTQYF; DNA: TGTGCCAGCGGTGACAGGGACGGGACAGATACGCAGTATTTT; V: TRBV5-4; D: TRBD1; size: few; J: TRBJ2-3; length: 14
CDR3: CASSLRGPAPEKLFF; DNA: TGCGCCAGCAGCTTGAGGGGCCCTGCACCTGAAAAACTGTTTTTT; V: TRBV5-1; D: .; size: .; J: TRBJ1-4; length: 15
CDR3: CASSSDRAFF; DNA: TGTGCCAGCAGCTCCGATAGAGCTTTCTTT; V: TRBV7-9; D: .; size: .; J: TRBJ1-1; length: 10
CDR3: CASSELGLSGNTIYF; DNA: TGTGCCAGCAGTGAATTAGGACTTTCTGGAAACACCATATATTTT; V: TRBV6-1; D: .; size: .; J: TRBJ1-3; length: 15
CDR3: CASSLFSRGSTNEKLFF; DNA: TGTGCCAGCAGCTTGTTCTCCAGGGGTTCGACTAATGAAAAACTGTTTTTT; V: TRBV7-8; D: .; size: .; J: TRBJ1-4; length: 17
CDR3: CASSLQGSNNQPQHF; DNA: TGTGCCAGCAGTTTACAGGGTTCTAACAATCAGCCCCAGCATTTT; V: TRBV2; D: .; size: .; J: TRBJ1-5; length: 15
CDR3: CASKTPGQENTIYF; DNA: TGTGCCAGCAAGACGCCAGGTCAGGAAAACACCATATATTTT; V: TRBV7-2; D: .; size: .; J: TRBJ1-3; length: 14
CDR3: CASSETGTVNQPQHF; DNA: TGTGCCAGCAGCGAAACCGGGACAGTCAATCAGCCCCAGCATTTT; V: TRBV9; D: TRBD1; size: .; J: TRBJ1-5; length: 15
CDR3: CASSLASWYQETQYF; DNA: TGCGCCAGCAGCTTAGCCTCCTGGTACCAAGAGACCCAGTACTTC; V: TRBV5-1; D: .; size: .; J: TRBJ2-5; length: 15
CDR3: CASSLGDRGNGYTF; DNA: TGTGCCAGCAGCTTAGGTGACAGGGGAAATGGCTACACCTTC; V: TRBV7-3; D: TRBD1; size: .; J: TRBJ1-2; length: 14
CDR3: CASSEYGGTGMDEQYF; DNA: TGTGCCAGCAGTGAATATGGTGGGACAGGGATGGATGAGCAGTACTTC; V: TRBV25-1; D: TRBD1; size: few; J: TRBJ2-5; length: 16
CDR3: CASSLGAGQGISYEQYF; DNA: TGTGCCAGCAGCTTGGGGGCCGGACAGGGTATCTCCTACGAGCAGTACTTC; V: TRBV5-5; D: TRBD1; size: .; J: TRBJ2-7; length: 17
CDR3: CASGIRRGSGEKLFF; DNA: TGTGCCAGCGGCATAAGACGGGGGTCTGGGGAAAAACTGTTTTTT; V: TRBV27; D: .; size: .; J: TRBJ1-4; length: 15
CDR3: CASRDSGTYEQYF; DNA: TGTGCCAGCAGGGACAGCGGGACCTACGAGCAGTACTTC; V: TRBV6-6; D: .; size: .; J: TRBJ2-7; length: 13
CDR3: CSAMTGGYTF; DNA: TGCAGTGCTATGACAGGCGGCTACACCTTC; V: TRBV20-1; D: .; size: .; J: TRBJ1-2; length: 10
CDR3: CACRRQGSTDTQYF; DNA: TGTGCCTGCCGACGACAGGGGAGCACAGATACGCAGTATTTT; V: TRBV6-1; D: TRBD1; size: .; J: TRBJ2-3; length: 14
CDR3: CASLSLRQANTGELFF; DNA: TGTGCTAGCCTAAGTCTCCGACAGGCGAACACCGGGGAGCTGTTTTTT; V: TRBV11-2; D: .; size: .; J: TRBJ2-2; length: 16
CDR3: CASSRTDQNSPLHF; DNA: TGTGCCAGTAGTCGTACAGATCAGAATTCACCCCTCCACTTT; V: TRBV19; D: .; size: once; J: TRBJ1-6; length: 14
CDR3: CAISSGTGDGEQYF; DNA: TGTGCCATCTCATCGGGGACAGGGGACGGCGAGCAGTACTTC; V: TRBV10-3; D: TRBD1; size: .; J: TRBJ2-7; length: 14
CDR3: CASSVAGTTIGNTIYF; DNA: TGTGCCAGCAGCGTAGCGGGGACTACCATAGGAAACACCATATATTTT; V: TRBV5-4; D: .; size: .; J: TRBJ1-3; length: 16